This TCR beta chain was recorded in a study of T cell responses to AZD1222 COVID-19 vaccine. The study, taken as a whole, reports: Of spike-specific TCRs, nearly half reportedly target regions left unmutated in variants. Just 5 to 7 people given AZD1222 tested seropositive at baseline. Most donors were white British and more were female, and clonal diversity was possibly underestimated.

Comments on this clone: Its specificity is unknown.

Only in-frame clones appear in the TCRdb table, and some are missing; sequencing was by immunoSEQ multiplex PCR. This sample carries about 120,000 clones, 70% to 90% of them seen once, and the ten largest clones take roughly 3.8%. CDR3 length: 14 residues. Germline V gene sequence: CDR1 SGHNT, CDR2 YYREEE (reference sequence). V gave up 1 base and J gave up 3 bases; unmatched junction bases: 1. This clonotype originated in an adult in good health. The sequenced sample was peripheral blood, obtained on day 0 of MenACWY control vaccination. The V gene is TRBV5-4, the J gene TRBJ2-5; TRBD1 agrees at 9 bases. Here the CDR3 DNA reads TGTGCCAGCAGCTTGAGGGACAGGGAAGAGACCCAGTACTTC. The encoded protein is CASSLRDREETQYF.